This T cell receptor beta chain appears in the sequencing data of a study of molecular identifiers for immune sequencing clone quantification. Study-wide results and limits: The share of molecules held by clones above 20 RNA copies was over 97% in effector cells and under 1% in naive cells.

The CDR3 has 14 residues. Germline V CDR1 and CDR2: PRHDT, FYEKMQ (reference sequence). Losses at the gene ends were 5 bases for V and 1 base for J; bases not matched to a gene: 4. As to this clonotype: What it binds is unknown.

Generation of bulk TCR libraries relied on previously described methods and listed TCR primers. TCRdb processed the PCR reads anew with MiXCR; each CDR3 protein has one entry. Among around 320,000 distinct CDR3 sequences listed, roughly 24% were seen once. Sorted naive CD8 T cells, roughly 19,000 to 1,100,000, were sequenced from 10%, 30% or 50% RNA. Naive CD8 T cells underwent sorting with the CD8+CD4-CCR7+CD45RA+ definition. Sequencing input: naive CD8+ T cells from blood, with Jurkat cell RNA spiked in. This sample's subset: FACS-sorted CD8+CD4-CCR7+CD45RA+ naive T cells. This sequence joins TRBV13 and TRBJ1-2, with 7 bases matching TRBD1. The TCR comes from a human donor in good health. Some libraries in this study had Jurkat cell RNA spiked in. In DNA form, the CDR3 reads TGTGCCAGCAGCGCGGGACAGAATAACTATGGCTACACCTTC. This gives the protein CASSAGQNNYGYTF.